One sample yielded the 7 T cell receptor beta chains listed below, sequenced in a study of blood T cell repertoires in COVID-19. Assay used: immunoSEQ multiplex PCR; TCRdb lists only in-frame clones, some missing. The sample holds 60,000 to 90,000 clones, 70% to 85% seen once. Sequencing used peripheral blood. The origin of the receptors is a woman aged 45-59 years with acute or convalescent COVID-19.

The chain couples TRBV3-1 (or the pseudogene TRBV3-2) to TRBJ2-7; 7 bases map to TRBD2. The CDR3 has 15 residues. V shed 6 bases, J shed 0 bases, and the junction held 8 bases outside the gene matches. Germline V lookup: CDR1 LGHDT, CDR2 YNNKEL (reference sequence). The CDR3 DNA follows: TGTGCCAGCAGTGAGACTAGCTGGAGCTCCTACGAGCAGTACTTC. It is translated as CASSETSWSSYEQYF.

Regarding this clone: At one end, the junction sequence differs from germline, possibly due to a read error. V is TRBV3-1 (or the pseudogene TRBV3-2) and J is TRBJ1-6, with a possible D match to TRBD1 (5 bases). This CDR3 is 15 amino acids long. Germline V gives CDR1 LGHDT, CDR2 YNNKEL (reference sequence). In DNA, the CDR3 is TGTGCCAGCAGCCAAGGACAGCGAGATAATTCACCCCTCCGCTTT. Translating it yields CASSQGQRDNSPLRF.

This rearrangement joins TRBV23-1 to TRBJ1-1; 8 nucleotides align to TRBD1. TRBV23-1 is marked as an open reading frame, function uncertain. Trimming at V came to 3 bases and at J to 4 bases, leaving 4 bases not matched to a gene. The CDR3 runs 14 residues. The CDR3 reads CASSQGQVVTEAFF. The CDR3, as DNA: TGCGCCAGCAGTCAGGGACAGGTTGTCACTGAAGCTTTCTTT.

This chain joins TRBV5-1 and TRBJ2-1; 10 nucleotides line up with TRBD1. Germline CDR1 reads SGHRS; CDR2 reads YFSETQ. The CDR3 loop spans 15 amino acids. With V trimmed by 1 base and J by 10 bases, 8 bases remained unmatched. The CDR3 coding sequence is TGCGCCAGCAGCTTGCCGGGACAGGGGTCCTCGGAGCAGTTCTTC. It is translated as CASSLPGQGSSEQFF.

The chain employs TRBV18 and TRBJ1-3, with D possibly matching TRBD1 (6 bases). Trimming took 5 bases from V and 1 from J, leaving 9 bases between them. This CDR3 spans 14 amino acids. CDR1 is KGHSH and CDR2 is LQKENI in the germline V gene. As DNA, the CDR3 is TGTGCCAGCTCAGTGGACAGTTCTGGAAACACCATATATTTT. Its protein product is CASSVDSSGNTIYF.

The rearrangement uses TRBV5-1 and TRBJ2-1, with a possible D match to TRBD2 (5 bases). Trimming shortened V by 4 bases and J by 5 bases, and 13 bases separated the two germline ends. The CDR3 is made up of 14 amino acids. Germline-derived CDR1 and CDR2 are SGHRS and YFSETQ. CDR3 nucleotides: TGCGCCAGCAGCCTCGGCGGGCTACACAATGAGCAGTTCTTC. Protein product: CASSLGGLHNEQFF.

The chain recombines TRBV10-2 with TRBJ1-5; TRBD1 is a possible D gene (5 bases). The V gene lost 3 bases and the J gene lost 3 bases, with 18 bases spanning the gap. This CDR3 is 17 amino acids long. From germline, CDR1 is WSHSY and CDR2 SAAADI. Here the CDR3 reads CASSDGLAGVLNQPQHF. As DNA, the CDR3 is TGCGCCAGCAGTGATGGGCTTGCGGGGGTACTCAATCAGCCCCAGCATTTT.